This T cell receptor beta chain comes out of a study of blood T cell repertoires in COVID-19. About the study: Acute-phase and convalescent COVID-19 samples originated in the United States, Italy and Spain. From T cells, B-cell-depleted T cells, or PBMCs came the material, which was cDNA or gDNA.

The germline V gene encodes CDR1 LGHNA and CDR2 YSLEER. The CDR3 consists of 13 residues. Trimming took off 4 bases at V and 5 bases at J, with 9 bases between the two ends. Original analysis: From reference gene primer amplification, estimates of nucleated cell counts were derived. The repertoire was sequenced with immunoSEQ multiplex PCR; TCRdb's copy has only in-frame clones and lacks some. V, J and clone size are those of that table, while D and trimming were read from the DNA. The sample records 150,000 to 200,000 clones, around 87% being singletons. This clonotype originated in a woman in her thirties or forties in a cohort exposed to, infected with or recovered from COVID-19 (not recorded which). The rearrangement uses TRBV4-3 and TRBJ1-5; perhaps TRBD1 as D (5 bases). The sample taken for sequencing was PBMCs or T cells enriched from blood (not recorded which). CDR3 in amino acids: CASSPRADQPQHF. The CDR3 nucleotides are TGCGCCAGCAGCCCCAGGGCGGATCAGCCCCAGCATTTT.